This T cell receptor (beta chain) was profiled in a study of cytomegalovirus exposure and HLA in healthy donors. Study results and caveats: A later analysis reportedly identified an Asian-associated ancestry cluster as carrying fewer N-insertions than the approximately 620-donor mean. Later analysis revealed greater clonal expansion in HLA-associated TCR beta chains than in equally common others. The study designated around 150 TCR beta chains cytomegalovirus-associated.

PCR primers comprised 60 Vbeta and 13 Jbeta primers. Some clones are missing from TCRdb's copy, which holds only in-frame ones; the method was immunoSEQ multiplex PCR. The repertoire holds about 110,000 clones, with 73% as singletons. Trimming removed 4 bases from V and 11 bases from J, with 18 bases in between. The germline V gene encodes CDR1 LNHDA and CDR2 SQIVND (reference sequence). The CDR3 has 15 amino acids. For this clone: Its target is unknown.

This sequence originates from a man aged 30-40 years in good health and CMV-seronegative. The sequenced material came from PBMCs. V gene TRBV19 combines with J gene TRBJ1-6, with D tentatively TRBD1 (6 bases). In nucleotides, the CDR3 is TGTGCCAGTAGTACGACGGACAGAGGTTTGGCACCCCTCCACTTT. This gives the protein CASSTTDRGLAPLHF.